Listed below are T cell receptor beta chains from one sample, sequenced in a study of early T cells in non-severe SARS-CoV-2 infection. From the 5' RACE reads, TCRdb called clonotypes with MiXCR, one entry per CDR3 protein. The sample has around 70,000 distinct CDR3 sequences, around 15% seen once; the top ten hold 12%. The sequencing sample was made of whole blood. The receptors come from an adult who was a healthcare worker with PCR-confirmed SARS-CoV-2 infection or an uninfected control (not recorded which). The CDR3 runs from the conserved cysteine through the conserved F or W. A D gene is named only where the DNA matches it firmly. Size values are once, few and many counts, or a class for expanded clones, and some rows have none.

abundance,d_gene,v_gene,len,j_gene,CDR3nt,CDR3aa
few,-,TRBV4-1,16,TRBJ2-7,TGCGCCAGCAGCCAAGAAATGCGGAGCAGCTCCTACGAGCAGTACTTC,CASSQEMRSSSYEQYF
many,-,TRBV28,11,TRBJ2-7,TGTGCCAGCACCAGAGAACACGAGCAGTACTTC,CASTREHEQYF
few,-,TRBV12-3/TRBV12-4,16,TRBJ2-2,TGTGCCAGCAGTTTTGAATGGACAGCGAACACCGGGGAGCTGTTTTTT,CASSFEWTANTGELFF
-,-,TRBV7-2,14,TRBJ2-1,TGTGCCAGCAGTGGACAGAATATCTACAATGAGCAGTTCTTC,CASSGQNIYNEQFF
many,TRBD1,TRBV11-2,16,TRBJ2-1,TGTGCCAGCAGCTTAGGGGACAGGGGTCCATACAATGAGCAGTTCTTC,CASSLGDRGPYNEQFF
-,-,TRBV12-2,16,TRBJ2-7,TGTGCAAGTCGCTTAAGAGGGACTAGCGTTTACTACGAGCAGTACTTC,CASRLRGTSVYYEQYF
few,-,TRBV6-6,12,TRBJ2-7,TGTGCCAGCAGTTACCACTGGGACGAGCAGTACTTC,CASSYHWDEQYF
-,-,TRBV30,11,TRBJ2-5,TGTGCCTGGAGTGTACGAGGGACCCAGTACTTC,CAWSVRGTQYF
few,TRBD2,TRBV10-2,14,TRBJ2-1,TGCGCCAGCAGTGATAGCGGGGGGAGAGATGAGCAGTTCTTC,CASSDSGGRDEQFF
few,TRBD2,TRBV6-5,16,TRBJ2-5,TGTGCCAGCAGTTACCAAGCGGGAGCGTTCGGCGAGACCCAGTACTTC,CASSYQAGAFGETQYF
few,-,TRBV12-3/TRBV12-4,14,TRBJ2-2,TGTGCCAGCAGAGCCCCCCAGAACACCGGGGAGCTGTTTTTT,CASRAPQNTGELFF
many,TRBD1,TRBV11-2,15,TRBJ1-1,TGTGCCAGCAGCTCGGCACCAGGGGGAGGCACTGAAGCTTTCTTT,CASSSAPGGGTEAFF
many,-,TRBV2,14,TRBJ1-2,TGTGCCAGCAGTCCCCTAGGATCCTCGGGAGGCTACACCTTC,CASSPLGSSGGYTF
-,-,TRBV29-1,14,TRBJ2-5,TGCAGCGTTGAATCAAGGGAGATCGGAGAGACCCAGTACTTC,CSVESREIGETQYF
many,-,TRBV18,14,TRBJ2-5,TGTGCCAGCTCACCCCTCAACAGGGAAGAGACCCAGTACTTC,CASSPLNREETQYF
few,TRBD1,TRBV12-3/TRBV12-4,16,TRBJ2-1,TGTGCCAGCAGCCACGCCGGGACAGGGAGGTACAATGAGCAGTTCTTC,CASSHAGTGRYNEQFF
few,-,TRBV5-1,15,TRBJ1-5,TGCGCCAGCAGCTTCACATCGCCCAGCAATCAGCCCCAGCATTTT,CASSFTSPSNQPQHF
-,TRBD2,TRBV7-6,15,TRBJ2-1,TGTGCCAGCAGCTTAGGGACTAGCTCCTACAATGAGCAGTTCTTC,CASSLGTSSYNEQFF
few,TRBD1,TRBV7-9,19,TRBJ2-1,TGTGCCAGCAGCACCCCCCGCAGGGGGAGTCCGAGGGCCTACAATGAGCAGTTCTTC,CASSTPRRGSPRAYNEQFF
-,TRBD2,TRBV7-9,14,TRBJ2-1,TGTGCCAGCAGCCTTAGCGGGAGGGCCGATGAGCAGTTCTTC,CASSLSGRADEQFF
-,-,TRBV9,14,TRBJ1-1,TGTGCCAGCACCTTCGACAGCACGAACACTGAAGCTTTCTTT,CASTFDSTNTEAFF